The 3 T cell receptor beta chains below come from one sample, sequenced in a study of cytomegalovirus exposure and HLA in healthy donors. Researchers ran the PCR with 60 Vbeta and 13 Jbeta primers. Measured with immunoSEQ multiplex PCR; TCRdb has only the in-frame clones, and not every one. This table has about 180,000 clones, roughly four fifths appearing once. The specimen was PBMCs. Source of these receptors: a woman younger than 35 in good health and CMV-seropositive.

This chain joins TRBV5-6 and TRBJ1-5, with D possibly being TRBD1 (6 bases). The V gene's germline CDR1 is SGHDT and CDR2 YYEEEE. The CDR3 runs 13 residues. Trimming left V 2 bases short and J 7 bases short, with 10 bases between. The CDR3 spells CASSLLQGQPQHF. The CDR3 region has the DNA TGTGCCAGCAGCTTACTTCAGGGGCAGCCCCAGCATTTT. The full variable domain, rest sourced from reference TRBV5-6 and TRBJ1-5, is DAGVTQSPTHLIKTRGQQVTLRCSPKSGHDTVSWYQQALGQGPQFIFQYYEEEERQRGNFPDRFSGHQFPNYSSELNVNALLLGDSALYLCASSLLQGQPQHFGDGTRLSIL.

The rearrangement joins TRBV20-1 to TRBJ1-1; 7 bases agree with TRBD1. The CDR3 loop spans 10 amino acids. The germline V gene encodes CDR1 DFQATT and CDR2 SNEGSKA (reference sequence). Trimming at V came to 7 bases and at J to 5 bases, leaving 1 base not matched to a gene. The CDR3 reads CSGQGTEAFF. DNA for the CDR3: TGCAGTGGACAGGGTACTGAAGCTTTCTTT.

The V gene is TRBV25-1, the J gene TRBJ2-3, with 9 bases fitting TRBD1. V trimming: 3 bases; J trimming: 5 bases; junction bases outside the gene matches: 9. CDR1 MGHDK and CDR2 SYGVNS come from the germline V gene. The CDR3 covers 16 residues. The CDR3 region is CASSDTLGQGGDTQYF. CDR3 DNA: TGTGCCAGCAGTGACACCCTGGGACAGGGTGGAGATACGCAGTATTTT.